The 20 T cell receptor beta chains reported below all come from one sample, sequenced in a study of blood T cell repertoires in COVID-19. The repertoire was sequenced with immunoSEQ multiplex PCR; TCRdb's copy has only in-frame clones and lacks some. In the table there are approximately 240,000 clones, 87% of which are singletons. Sequenced: PBMCs or T cells enriched from blood (not recorded which). All receptors derive from a woman in her thirties with acute COVID-19.

This chain links TRBV4-3 with TRBJ2-5, with TRBD2 matching 9 bases. V lost 4 bases to trimming and J lost 1 base; unmatched junction nucleotides: 4. Germline values: CDR1 LGHNA, CDR2 YSLEER. CDR3 length equals 15 residues. As DNA, the CDR3 is TGCGCCAGCAGCCGGGCACTAGCGGGCCAAGAGACCCAGTACTTC. Protein product: CASSRALAGQETQYF.

The J gene is TRBJ2-1, the V gene TRBV11-2; no clear D. CDR1 SGHAT and CDR2 FQNNGV come from the germline V gene. The germline V and J ends were trimmed by 4 bases and 10 bases, with 11 bases remaining between them. The CDR3 length is 12 residues. The CDR3 bases are TGTGCCAGCAGCTCGGAGCGTTGGGAGCAGTTCTTC. Translation: CASSSERWEQFF.

V gene TRBV7-3 combines with J gene TRBJ1-2; 10 bases fit TRBD1. Trimming removed 5 bases from V and 8 bases from J; junction bases left unmatched: 8. There are 14 residues in the CDR3. CDR1 and CDR2 from the germline V gene are SGHTA and FQGTGA. The CDR3 coding sequence is TGTGCCAGCAGCATGACAGGGGGCGGATCAGGCTACACCTTC. Translated: CASSMTGGGSGYTF.

This sequence joins TRBV5-1 and TRBJ2-7, with TRBD2 matching over 15 bases. Germline assignment: CDR1 SGHRS and CDR2 YFSETQ. J was trimmed by 6 bases and V by 4 bases; bases with no gene match: 2. CDR3 length: 14 residues. This chain's CDR3 is CASSGGLAGGEQYF. CDR3 nucleotides: TGCGCCAGCAGCGGGGGACTAGCGGGGGGCGAGCAGTACTTC.

The rearrangement links TRBV23-1 to TRBJ2-4, with D perhaps TRBD1 (6 bases). TRBV23-1 is marked as an open reading frame, function uncertain. The CDR3 covers 16 residues. V lost 4 bases and J lost 0, with 13 bases in between. The CDR3 nucleotides read TGCGCCAGCAGTCTACAGGGACCTCTAGCCAAAAACATTCAGTACTTC. This gives the protein CASSLQGPLAKNIQYF.

The chain uses TRBV7-9 and TRBJ2-3; D not certain. The CDR3 is 15 residues long. Germline assignment: CDR1 SEHNR and CDR2 FQNEAQ (reference sequence). Between the trimmed V and J ends, which lost 3 bases and 0 bases, there was a span of 10 bases. CDR3 loop: CASSFSSLSTDTQYF. As DNA, the CDR3 is TGTGCCAGCAGCTTTTCGAGCCTTAGCACAGATACGCAGTATTTT.

CDR3 in DNA: TGCGCCAGCAACCCCACTTCAGGGGGAGCTTCCTACGAGCAGTACTTC. This translates into CASNPTSGGASYEQYF. This chain links TRBV5-1 with TRBJ2-7, with 7 bases aligning to TRBD1. Germline CDR1 SGHRS, CDR2 YFSETQ. The CDR3 length is 16 residues. J was trimmed by 1 base and V by 6 bases; bases with no gene match: 13.

J is TRBJ2-2 and V is TRBV12-5; 12 positions agree with TRBD2. This CDR3 region has 15 residues. Trimming removed 6 bases from V and 4 bases from J; junction bases left unmatched: 3. Germline assignment: CDR1 LGHNT and CDR2 FRNRAP. CDR3 bases: TGTGCTAGTGGAAAGACTAGCGGGAGCACCGGGGAGCTGTTTTTT. This sequence encodes CASGKTSGSTGELFF.

The chain is built from TRBV30 and TRBJ1-4; D is ambiguous. Germline V gives CDR1 GTSNPN, CDR2 SVGIG (reference sequence). Trimming took off 3 bases at V and 8 bases at J, with 16 bases between the two ends. CDR3 size: 14 residues. CDR3 DNA sequence: TGTGCCTGGAGCGTTAGGAGGAGGCAAGAAAAACTGTTTTTT. Its protein is CAWSVRRRQEKLFF.

The V gene is TRBV19, the J gene TRBJ2-2; 7 bases fit TRBD1. Trimming took 10 bases from V and 7 from J; bases not matched to a gene: 6. The germline gives CDR1 LNHDA, CDR2 SQIVND (reference sequence). The CDR3 runs 12 residues. Here the CDR3 DNA reads TGTGCCACCCAAACAGGGGTCGGGGAGCTGTTTTTT. It is translated as CATQTGVGELFF.

The rearrangement links TRBV5-1 to TRBJ1-6, with 7 bases lining up with TRBD1. CDR1 and CDR2 from the germline V gene are SGHRS and YFSETQ. This CDR3 region has 16 residues. Trimming took 4 bases from V and 6 from J; bases not matched to a gene: 10. CDR3 protein: CASSPTGEGGNSPLHF. The CDR3 region has the DNA TGCGCCAGCAGCCCAACAGGGGAAGGTGGTAATTCACCCCTCCACTTT.

The chain combines TRBV29-1 with TRBJ2-3, with 11 nucleotides matching TRBD1. The CDR3 is 23 amino acids. CDR1 is SQVTM and CDR2 is ANQGSEA in the germline V gene. With 6 bases clipped from V and 0 bases from J, the junction kept 29 bases outside the gene matches. The CDR3 DNA sequence: TGCAGCGTCGATGGGGCGGGGGCCGGACAGGGGGCCGAAGGGAGTGGAAGCACAGATACGCAGTATTTT. It encodes CSVDGAGAGQGAEGSGSTDTQYF.

The chain has TRBV30 and TRBJ2-1, with D hard to call. Germline V gene sequence: CDR1 GTSNPN, CDR2 SVGIG (reference sequence). The CDR3 loop spans 15 amino acids. Trimming left V 0 bases short and J 10 bases short, with 19 bases between. The CDR3 DNA reads TGTGCCTGGAGTGTTCTCCACCCTCCAGGCCAGGAGCAGTTCTTC. Protein product: CAWSVLHPPGQEQFF. Variable domain in full (rest from reference TRBV30 and TRBJ2-1): SQTIHQWPATLVQPVGSPLSLECTVEGTSNPNLYWYRQAAGRGLQLLFYSVGIGQISSEVPQNLSASRPQDRQFILSSKKLLLSDSGFYLCAWSVLHPPGQEQFFGPGTRLTVL.

The chain has TRBV19 and TRBJ1-2; D ambiguous. The ends were cut back, 7 bases at V and 5 bases at J, with 14 bases in the middle. Germline-derived CDR1 and CDR2 are LNHDA and SQIVND (reference sequence). The CDR3 is 13 residues long. CDR3 sequence reads: CASTPAAGYGYTF. CDR3 in DNA: TGTGCCAGTACTCCCGCCGCAGGATATGGCTACACCTTC.

This clone was detected only a few times. This chain joins TRBV9 and TRBJ1-3; D might be TRBD1 (6 bases). The ends were cut back, 5 bases at V and 3 bases at J, with 15 bases in the middle. The germline gives CDR1 SGDLS, CDR2 YYNGEE. The CDR3 totals 15 residues. CDR3: CASSATGTFGNTIYF. The DNA of the CDR3 is TGTGCCAGCAGTGCTACAGGGACGTTTGGAAACACCATATATTTT.

CDR3 in DNA: TGTGCCAGCACGAGCGGATCGTTTGGCTACACCTTC. This sequence encodes CASTSGSFGYTF. The chain is built from TRBV25-1 and TRBJ1-2; D is unresolved. The CDR3 runs 12 residues. V shed 7 bases and J shed 7 bases, with 13 bases lying between them. CDR1 and CDR2 from the germline V gene are MGHDK and SYGVNS.

This clone was recorded only once. The rearrangement links TRBV9 to TRBJ1-3; 7 bases are a match to TRBD1. The CDR3 has 16 residues. Germline lookup yields CDR1 SGDLS and CDR2 YYNGEE. V lost 2 bases to trimming and J lost 6 bases; unmatched junction nucleotides: 11. CDR3 DNA sequence: TGTGCCAGCAGCGTGGACGAGGGACAGAGTTTAAACACCATATATTTT. Protein: CASSVDEGQSLNTIYF.

The CDR3 nucleotides read TGTGCCAGCAGTTTATTAGCGGGAGGGTACAATGAGCAGTTCTTC. Amino acids: CASSLLAGGYNEQFF. The rearrangement uses TRBV27 and TRBJ2-1, with 11 positions matching TRBD2. The germline V gene has CDR1 MNHEY and CDR2 SMNVEV (reference sequence). CDR3 size: 15 residues. The V gene end was trimmed by 1 base and the J gene end by 4 bases; junction bases not matched to a gene: 0.

This sequence joins TRBV6-2 or TRBV6-3 and TRBJ2-7, with 9 bases aligning to TRBD1. CDR1 and CDR2 from the germline V gene are MNHEY and SVGEGT. The CDR3 is made up of 16 amino acids. After removal of 2 bases from V and 0 bases from J, the junction contained 5 bases not matched to a gene. CDR3: CASSYGTGRSSYEQYF. In DNA, the CDR3 is TGTGCCAGCAGTTACGGGACAGGGAGGAGCTCCTACGAGCAGTACTTC.

This rearrangement joins TRBV7-9 to TRBJ2-7, with D perhaps matching TRBD2 (6 bases). V lost 1 base, J lost 1 base, and 8 bases lay in between. CDR1 is SEHNR and CDR2 is FQNEAQ in the germline V gene (reference sequence). The CDR3 has 14 amino acids. The CDR3 region has the DNA TGTGCCAGCAGCTTAGGGGGGGTTTCCTACGAGCAGTACTTC. It codes for CASSLGGVSYEQYF. Full variable domain (missing parts from reference TRBV7-9 and TRBJ2-7): DTGVSQNPRHKITKRGQNVTFRCDPISEHNRLYWYRQTLGQGPEFLTYFQNEAQLEKSRLLSDRFSAERPKGSFSTLEIQRTEQGDSAMYLCASSLGGVSYEQYFGPGTRLTVT.